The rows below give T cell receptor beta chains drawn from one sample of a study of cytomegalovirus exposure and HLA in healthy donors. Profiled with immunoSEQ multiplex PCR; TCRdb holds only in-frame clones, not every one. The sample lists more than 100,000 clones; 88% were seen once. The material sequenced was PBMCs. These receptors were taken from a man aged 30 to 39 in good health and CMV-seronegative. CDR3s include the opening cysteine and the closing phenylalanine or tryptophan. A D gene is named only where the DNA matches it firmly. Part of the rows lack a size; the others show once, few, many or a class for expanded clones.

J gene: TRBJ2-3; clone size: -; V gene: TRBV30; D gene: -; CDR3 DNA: TGTGCCGGCAACTCAGCGGAATCTAGCACAGATACGCAGTATTTT; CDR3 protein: CAGNSAESSTDTQYF
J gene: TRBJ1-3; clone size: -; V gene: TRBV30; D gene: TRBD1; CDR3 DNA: TGTGCCTGGAGTCCACCGGACAGGGCTGGAAACACCATATATTTT; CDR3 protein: CAWSPPDRAGNTIYF
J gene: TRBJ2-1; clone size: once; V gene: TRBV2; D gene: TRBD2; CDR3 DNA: TGTGCCAGCAGGAAGGGACTAGCGGGGTTCAATGAGCAGTTCTTC; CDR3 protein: CASRKGLAGFNEQFF
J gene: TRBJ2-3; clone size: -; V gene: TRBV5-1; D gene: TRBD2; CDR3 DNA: TGCGCCAGCAGCTTGGGACTAGCGGGAGAAGGAGATACGCAGTATTTT; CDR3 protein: CASSLGLAGEGDTQYF
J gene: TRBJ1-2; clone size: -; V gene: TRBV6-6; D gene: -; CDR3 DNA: TGTGCCACCTCGACCACCGGGGGTGGCTACACCTTC; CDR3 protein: CATSTTGGGYTF
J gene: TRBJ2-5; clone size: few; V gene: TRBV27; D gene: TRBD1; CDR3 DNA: TGTGCCGCAGGGACAGGGGCTTATGAGACCCAGTACTTC; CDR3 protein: CAAGTGAYETQYF
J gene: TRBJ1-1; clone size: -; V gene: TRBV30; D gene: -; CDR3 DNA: TGTGGTTTCCAACAGGACAGTACTTTAAGAGCTTTCTTT; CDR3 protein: CGFQQDSTLRAFF
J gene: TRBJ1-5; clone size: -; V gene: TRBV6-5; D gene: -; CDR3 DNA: TGTGCCAGCAGTTATCAAGGGGATCAGCCCCAGCATTTT; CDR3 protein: CASSYQGDQPQHF
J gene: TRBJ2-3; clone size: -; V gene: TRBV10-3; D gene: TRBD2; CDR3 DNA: TGTGCCATCAGTCCGGGACTAGCGGGAGGAGGGGCAGATACGCAGTATTTT; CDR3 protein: CAISPGLAGGGADTQYF
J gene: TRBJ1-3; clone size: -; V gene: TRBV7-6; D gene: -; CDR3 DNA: TGTGCCAGCAGCTTAGGGACACCCGACTCTGGAAACACCATATATTTT; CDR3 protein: CASSLGTPDSGNTIYF
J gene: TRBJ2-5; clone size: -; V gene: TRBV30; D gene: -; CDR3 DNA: TGTGCCTGGACTAGCCAAGAGACCCAGTACTTC; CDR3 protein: CAWTSQETQYF
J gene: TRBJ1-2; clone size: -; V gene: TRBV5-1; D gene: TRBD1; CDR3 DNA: TGCGCCAGCAGCTTAGGGACAGGGGGTTACTATGGCTACACCTTC; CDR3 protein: CASSLGTGGYYGYTF
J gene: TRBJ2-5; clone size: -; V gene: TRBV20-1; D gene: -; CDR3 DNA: TGCAGTGGCTACAGTGGAGAGACCCAGTACTTC; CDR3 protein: CSGYSGETQYF
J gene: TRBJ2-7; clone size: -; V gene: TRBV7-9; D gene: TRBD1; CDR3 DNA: TGTGCCAGCAGCTTAGGACAGGGAACCTACGAGCAGTACTTC; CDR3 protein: CASSLGQGTYEQYF
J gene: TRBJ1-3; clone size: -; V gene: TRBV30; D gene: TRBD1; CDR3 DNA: TGTGCCTGGAGTGTACAGGGGGGCTCCATATATTTT; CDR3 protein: CAWSVQGGSIYF
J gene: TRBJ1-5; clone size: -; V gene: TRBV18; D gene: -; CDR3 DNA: TGTGCCAGCTCACCCCAGACGGTGGGCCAACATCAGCCCCAGCATTTT; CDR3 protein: CASSPQTVGQHQPQHF
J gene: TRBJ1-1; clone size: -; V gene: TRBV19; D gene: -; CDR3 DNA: TGTGCCAGTAGTATTACTGAGAACACTGAAGCTTTCTTT; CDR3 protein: CASSITENTEAFF
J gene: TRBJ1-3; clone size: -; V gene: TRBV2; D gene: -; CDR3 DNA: TGTGCCAGCAGGGAATGGCAGGGTCCCTCTGGAAACACCATATATTTT; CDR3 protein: CASREWQGPSGNTIYF
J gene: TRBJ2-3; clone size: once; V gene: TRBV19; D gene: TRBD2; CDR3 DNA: TGTGCCAGCAGCCCCCGGGCGGGAGGGCCTGCAGATACGCAGTATTTT; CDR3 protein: CASSPRAGGPADTQYF
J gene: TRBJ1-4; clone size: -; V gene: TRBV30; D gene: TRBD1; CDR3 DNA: TGTGCCTGGAGCCCCGGGACAGGGGATGAAAAACTGTTTTTT; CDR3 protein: CAWSPGTGDEKLFF
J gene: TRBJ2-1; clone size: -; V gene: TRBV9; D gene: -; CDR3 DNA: TGTGCCAGCAGCGTAGCGTCAGCGACCTACAATGAGCAGTTCTTC; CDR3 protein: CASSVASATYNEQFF
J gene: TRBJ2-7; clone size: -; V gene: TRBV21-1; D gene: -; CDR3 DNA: TGTGCCAGCAGCGGACCGCCCGGGACTAGCGGCTCCTACGAGCAGTACTTC; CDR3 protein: CASSGPPGTSGSYEQYF
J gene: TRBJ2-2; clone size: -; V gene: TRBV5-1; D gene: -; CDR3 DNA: TGCGCCAGCAGCTTGCCTCGGGAGCGAGTGAACACCGGGGAGCTGTTTTTT; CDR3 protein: CASSLPRERVNTGELFF
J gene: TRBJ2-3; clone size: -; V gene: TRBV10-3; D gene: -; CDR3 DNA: TGTGCCATCAGTGATCGGGAAACAGATACGCAGTATTTT; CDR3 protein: CAISDRETDTQYF
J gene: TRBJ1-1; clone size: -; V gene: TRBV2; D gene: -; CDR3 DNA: TGTGCCAGCGTCACCGGGACACAGAACACTGAAGCTTTCTTT; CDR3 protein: CASVTGTQNTEAFF
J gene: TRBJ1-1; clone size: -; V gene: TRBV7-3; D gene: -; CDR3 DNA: TGTGCCAGCAGCTCATCTTGGAGAACTGAAGCTTTCTTT; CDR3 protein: CASSSSWRTEAFF
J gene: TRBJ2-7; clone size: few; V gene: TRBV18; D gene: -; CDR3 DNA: TGTGCCAGCTCACCAGGGCTCCACGAGCAGTACTTC; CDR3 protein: CASSPGLHEQYF
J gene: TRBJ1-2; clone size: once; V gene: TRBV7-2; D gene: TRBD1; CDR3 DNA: TGTGCCAGCAGCTTTTATACAGGGGATGGCTACACCTTC; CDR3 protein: CASSFYTGDGYTF
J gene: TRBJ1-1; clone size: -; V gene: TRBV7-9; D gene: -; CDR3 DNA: TGTGCCAGCAGCTTAGTGGAGTCGGGCACTGAAGCTTTCTTT; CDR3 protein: CASSLVESGTEAFF